This T cell receptor (beta chain) was retrieved from a study of blood T cell repertoires in COVID-19. Germline assignment: CDR1 MNHEY and CDR2 SMNVEV (reference sequence). V shed 8 bases and J 7 bases; nucleotides not matched to a gene: 25. CDR3 size: 19 residues. The table came from immunoSEQ multiplex PCR; TCRdb's copy has only in-frame clones and leaves some out. The table shows 150,000 to 200,000 clones, with 75% to 90% occurring only once. The clonotype comes from an older woman with COVID-19, enrolled during active disease. The chain joins TRBV27 to TRBJ2-2; 7 nucleotides align to TRBD1. Specimen: peripheral blood. The CDR3 region has the DNA TGTGCCAGCGCAGTTTATCTCGGGACAGCCTCAAAAAGGGTCGGGGAGCTGTTTTTT. Translation gives CASAVYLGTASKRVGELFF.